This T cell receptor beta chain was captured by sequencing in a study of CXCR3-negative and CXCR3-positive naive CD8 T cells. The overall study: The dataset comprises approximately 140 million TRB reads in total, with about 1.5 +/- 0.3 million reads per library.

TRB cDNA was prepared as libraries by UMI-labeled 5' RACE. TCRdb reprocessed the 5' RACE reads and reports one entry per CDR3 protein, with no DNA. The sample's table shows thousands of distinct CDR3 sequences. Naive CD8+ T cells displayed a CD45RO-CCR7+CD27+CD95- phenotype. This clonotype was sampled from a human donor in good health. Some clones in this sample may be carry-over from other donors' samples. Material for sequencing was naive CXCR3- CD8+ T cells from blood. Subset here: CD45RO-CCR7+CD27+CD95- naive CD8+ T cells lacking CXCR3 (TNR3-).

The CDR3 reads CASSEARGATYEQYF. The gene calls are TRBV2 and TRBJ2-7. This CDR3 comprises 15 residues. Germline V gene lookup returns CDR1 SNHLY and CDR2 FYNNEI.